Listed below are T cell receptor beta chains from one sample, sequenced in a study of CD8 T cells in Susac syndrome. TCRdb reanalysed the immunoSEQ multiplex PCR reads using MiXCR and keeps one entry per CDR3 protein. The sample contains approximately 300,000 distinct CDR3 sequences, approximately 85% of which appear only once. What was sequenced was CD8+ T cells from PBMCs. All receptors derive from a human donor with multiple sclerosis. Both conserved end residues are part of each CDR3. Each record gives: clone size, V gene, J gene, D gene, CDR3 DNA, CDR3 protein. A D gene is named only where the DNA matches it firmly. Not every row has a clone size; where given, it reads once, few, many or a size class.

abundance: -
v_gene: TRBV24-1
j_gene: TRBJ2-7
d_gene: -
CDR3nt: TGTGCCACTGAGGGGGAGTCCTACGAGCAGTACTTC
CDR3aa: CATEGESYEQYF

abundance: -
v_gene: TRBV6-5
j_gene: TRBJ2-5
d_gene: -
CDR3nt: TGTGCCAGCGGAACGTCATTGGCCCAGTACTTC
CDR3aa: CASGTSLAQYF

abundance: -
v_gene: TRBV12-5
j_gene: TRBJ1-1
d_gene: -
CDR3nt: TGTGCTAGTGGTTTGGGAGAAGGGATGGCTTTCTTT
CDR3aa: CASGLGEGMAFF

abundance: -
v_gene: TRBV14
j_gene: TRBJ2-1
d_gene: -
CDR3nt: TGTGCCAGCCGAGGACGCTCCTACAATGAGCAGTTCTTC
CDR3aa: CASRGRSYNEQFF

abundance: -
v_gene: TRBV4-1
j_gene: TRBJ1-1
d_gene: -
CDR3nt: TGCGCCAGCAGCCAAGGTGCGGGGGCGTTAAGCGCTGAAGCTTTCTTT
CDR3aa: CASSQGAGALSAEAFF

abundance: -
v_gene: TRBV4-3
j_gene: TRBJ2-1
d_gene: TRBD2
CDR3nt: TGCGCCAGCAGCCACACTAGCGGTTTATCCTACAATGAGCAGTTCTTC
CDR3aa: CASSHTSGLSYNEQFF

abundance: many
v_gene: TRBV24-1
j_gene: TRBJ2-1
d_gene: TRBD2
CDR3nt: TGTGCCACCAGTGGAGACGGACTAGCGGGAGCAAATGAGCAGTTCTTC
CDR3aa: CATSGDGLAGANEQFF

abundance: -
v_gene: TRBV19
j_gene: TRBJ2-1
d_gene: TRBD2
CDR3nt: TGTGCCAGTAGGACCGGGACTAGCAGATACAATGAGCAGTTCTTC
CDR3aa: CASRTGTSRYNEQFF

abundance: few
v_gene: TRBV25-1
j_gene: TRBJ2-2
d_gene: TRBD2
CDR3nt: TGTGCCAGCAGTGAAAGGACTAGCGGGGCAACCGGGGAGCTGTTTTTT
CDR3aa: CASSERTSGATGELFF

abundance: -
v_gene: TRBV18
j_gene: TRBJ2-2
d_gene: -
CDR3nt: TGTGCCAGCTCACTCGACAGTTGGGAGCTGTTTTTT
CDR3aa: CASSLDSWELFF

abundance: -
v_gene: TRBV27
j_gene: TRBJ2-1
d_gene: -
CDR3nt: TGTGCCAGCAGACCAACCCCAGACGGAAGCTCCTACAATGAGCAGTTCTTC
CDR3aa: CASRPTPDGSSYNEQFF

abundance: -
v_gene: TRBV6-1
j_gene: TRBJ1-4
d_gene: -
CDR3nt: TGTGCCAGCAGTGAATTTAGGGGTAATGAAAAACTGTTTTTT
CDR3aa: CASSEFRGNEKLFF

abundance: once
v_gene: TRBV28
j_gene: TRBJ2-1
d_gene: -
CDR3nt: TGTGCCAGCAGTTTATGGACCGGGAGTGCCGACAATGAGCAGTTCTTC
CDR3aa: CASSLWTGSADNEQFF

abundance: -
v_gene: TRBV20-1
j_gene: TRBJ2-7
d_gene: -
CDR3nt: TGCAGTGCTAGGGCCCTGGGTGGCGCAGAGCAGTACTTC
CDR3aa: CSARALGGAEQYF

abundance: -
v_gene: TRBV12-3/TRBV12-4
j_gene: TRBJ2-1
d_gene: -
CDR3nt: TGTGCCAGCAGTTTGGGGCAGGACTACGTGTATGAGCAGTTCTTC
CDR3aa: CASSLGQDYVYEQFF

abundance: few
v_gene: TRBV2
j_gene: TRBJ2-6
d_gene: -
CDR3nt: TGTGCCAGCAGTGATTCTTCTGGGGCCAACGTCCTGACTTTC
CDR3aa: CASSDSSGANVLTF

abundance: -
v_gene: TRBV20-1
j_gene: TRBJ1-2
d_gene: -
CDR3nt: TGCAGTGCTAGAGATCGGGCCAGCCCCCCATATGGCTACACCTTC
CDR3aa: CSARDRASPPYGYTF

abundance: -
v_gene: TRBV13
j_gene: TRBJ2-1
d_gene: -
CDR3nt: TGTGCCAGCAGCTTCGGGTGGGATGAGCAGTTCTTC
CDR3aa: CASSFGWDEQFF

abundance: once
v_gene: TRBV11-2
j_gene: TRBJ2-7
d_gene: -
CDR3nt: TGTGCCAGCAGCTTCGAACAGACTTCCTACGAGCAGTACTTC
CDR3aa: CASSFEQTSYEQYF

abundance: once
v_gene: TRBV24-1
j_gene: TRBJ2-1
d_gene: -
CDR3nt: TGTGCCACCAGTGATTTGGACGGAGAGCAGTTCTTC
CDR3aa: CATSDLDGEQFF

abundance: -
v_gene: TRBV7-9
j_gene: TRBJ2-7
d_gene: -
CDR3nt: TGTGCCAGCAGACCTAATAATCTTGGGACTCTCGAGCAGTACTTC
CDR3aa: CASRPNNLGTLEQYF

abundance: -
v_gene: TRBV27
j_gene: TRBJ2-7
d_gene: -
CDR3nt: TGTGCCAGCAGTTTGCTGGTTCAGGGGACCTACGAGCAGTACTTC
CDR3aa: CASSLLVQGTYEQYF

abundance: -
v_gene: TRBV7-9
j_gene: TRBJ2-3
d_gene: -
CDR3nt: TGTGCCAGCAGCTCTACTGGCGGGGCCACAGATACGCAGTATTTT
CDR3aa: CASSSTGGATDTQYF

abundance: -
v_gene: TRBV3-1
j_gene: TRBJ1-2
d_gene: -
CDR3nt: TGTGCCAGCAGCCAAGATGGGGGCGGACCCAACTATGGCTACACCTTC
CDR3aa: CASSQDGGGPNYGYTF

abundance: once
v_gene: TRBV12-3/TRBV12-4
j_gene: TRBJ1-2
d_gene: -
CDR3nt: TGTGCCAGCAGTTTGGGGGGGGCTAGTGGCTACACCTTC
CDR3aa: CASSLGGASGYTF

abundance: -
v_gene: TRBV5-6
j_gene: TRBJ2-7
d_gene: -
CDR3nt: TGTGCCAGCAGAAGTCCGGAGGCTTACTACGAGCAGTACTTC
CDR3aa: CASRSPEAYYEQYF

abundance: -
v_gene: TRBV4-2
j_gene: TRBJ1-1
d_gene: -
CDR3nt: TGTGCCAGCAGCCAAGAGGGGGTGAGCACTGAAGCTTTCTTT
CDR3aa: CASSQEGVSTEAFF

abundance: -
v_gene: TRBV28
j_gene: TRBJ2-7
d_gene: -
CDR3nt: TGTGCCAGCAGTATAGACCGGGAGTCCTACGAGCAGTACTTC
CDR3aa: CASSIDRESYEQYF

abundance: -
v_gene: TRBV15
j_gene: TRBJ2-1
d_gene: -
CDR3nt: TGTGCCACCAGCAGAGAGGGGCAGCTCCACAATGAGCAGTTCTTC
CDR3aa: CATSREGQLHNEQFF

abundance: -
v_gene: TRBV7-9
j_gene: TRBJ2-1
d_gene: -
CDR3nt: TGTGCCAGCAGCTCACTGGGAGCTGAGCAGTTCTTC
CDR3aa: CASSSLGAEQFF

abundance: -
v_gene: TRBV13
j_gene: TRBJ2-7
d_gene: TRBD1
CDR3nt: TGTGCCAGCAGCTTAACCGGACAGGGGCCAACCTTC
CDR3aa: CASSLTGQGPTF

abundance: few
v_gene: TRBV28
j_gene: TRBJ1-1
d_gene: -
CDR3nt: TGTGCCAGCAGTTTGTTCAGGGGGAACACTGAAGCTTTCTTT
CDR3aa: CASSLFRGNTEAFF

abundance: -
v_gene: TRBV27
j_gene: TRBJ2-7
d_gene: -
CDR3nt: TGTGCCAGCAGTTTATCGCCCACAGGGTCCAACGAGCAGTACTTC
CDR3aa: CASSLSPTGSNEQYF